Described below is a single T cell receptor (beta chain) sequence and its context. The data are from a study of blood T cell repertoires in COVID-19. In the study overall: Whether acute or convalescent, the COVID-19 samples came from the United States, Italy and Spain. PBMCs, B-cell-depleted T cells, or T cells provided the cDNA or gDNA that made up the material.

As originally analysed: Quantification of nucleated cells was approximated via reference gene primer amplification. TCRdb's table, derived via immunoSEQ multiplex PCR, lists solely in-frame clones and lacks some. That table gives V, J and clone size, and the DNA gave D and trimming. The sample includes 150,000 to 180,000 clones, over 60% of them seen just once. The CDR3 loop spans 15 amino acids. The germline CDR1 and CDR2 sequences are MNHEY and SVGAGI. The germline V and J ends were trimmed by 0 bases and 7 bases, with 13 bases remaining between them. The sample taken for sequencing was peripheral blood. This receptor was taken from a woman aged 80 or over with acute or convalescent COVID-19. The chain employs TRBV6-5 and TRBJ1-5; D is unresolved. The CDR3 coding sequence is TGTGCCAGCAGTTACTCGATTGCGGGAAACCAGCCCCAGCATTTT. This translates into CASSYSIAGNQPQHF.